This T cell receptor beta chain was captured in a study of a mutant IDH1 vaccine in newly diagnosed glioma. Stated time point: week 5, during vaccination. Each vaccine dose was 300 ug of mutant IDH1 20-mer peptide, with topical imiquimod. Donors had new WHO grade 3 or 4 IDH1-mutant, ATRX-lost astrocytomas. The CDR3 has 16 residues. V was clipped by 4 bases and J by 5 bases; unmatched bases: 13. Germline CDR1 and CDR2: SGDLS and YYNGEE. Using immunoSEQ multiplex PCR, the repertoire was profiled, and TCRdb retains in-frame clones only, with some absent. This table has 70,000 to 90,000 clones, around nine tenths appearing once. In the case of this clone: Its specificity is not known.

The sequence was collected from a woman in her forties or fifties with glioma. This chain joins TRBV9 and TRBJ2-5, with 8 positions matching TRBD2. The sample in question was PBMCs, obtained from a glioma patient whose treatment included an IDH1 peptide vaccine. CDR3 sequence (DNA): TGTGCCAGCAGCCCCCGGGGCGGGAGGTATCAGGAGACCCAGTACTTC. Translating gives CASSPRGGRYQETQYF.